This T cell receptor beta chain was captured by sequencing in a study of blood T cell repertoires in COVID-19. Overall study context: From T cells, B-cell-depleted T cells, or PBMCs came the material, which was cDNA or gDNA.

Living in under 30 US areas, the participants were between about 18 and 95 years of age. With 4 bases clipped from V and 1 base from J, the junction kept 3 bases outside the gene matches. The CDR3 is 16 amino acids. Germline V gives CDR1 SGHRS, CDR2 YFSETQ. Clones were read by immunoSEQ multiplex PCR, and TCRdb kept only the in-frame ones, dropping some. The table lists about 270,000 clones, 70% to 90% of them singletons. The receptor was derived from a woman aged 25 to 39 with acute COVID-19. The sample comprised PBMCs or T cells enriched from blood (not recorded which). The chain is built from TRBV5-1 and TRBJ2-5; 14 bases are shared with TRBD2. The CDR3 region has the DNA TGCGCCAGCAGCACGGGGACTAGCGGGGGCCAAGAGACCCAGTACTTC. Its translation: CASSTGTSGGQETQYF.